Listed below are T cell receptor beta chains from one sample, sequenced in a study of cytomegalovirus exposure and HLA in healthy donors. Profiling relied on immunoSEQ multiplex PCR, and the TCRdb table lists in-frame clones only, not all of them. The sample contains some 140,000 clones, roughly 60% of which appear only once. The sequencing input was PBMCs. The receptor set was obtained from a woman aged 40-49 years in good health and CMV-seronegative. Both conserved end residues are part of each CDR3. The D gene is left open where the match is weak. Size is omitted from some rows. Given values are once, few, many or a class for expanded clones.

D: TRBD1
J: TRBJ2-2
V: TRBV4-1
size: NA
CDR3: CASSQEGGGYTGELFF
DNA: TGCGCCAGCAGCCAAGAAGGGGGCGGCTATACCGGGGAGCTGTTTTTT

D: NA
J: TRBJ2-3
V: TRBV28
size: few
CDR3: CASSPSGDTQYF
DNA: TGTGCCAGCAGTCCCTCCGGAGATACGCAGTATTTT

D: NA
J: TRBJ2-3
V: TRBV5-1
size: few
CDR3: CASSLLGLNTDTQYF
DNA: TGCGCCAGCAGCCTACTGGGACTCAACACAGATACGCAGTATTTT

D: TRBD1
J: TRBJ1-5
V: TRBV7-6
size: once
CDR3: CASSPGQGTNQPQHF
DNA: TGTGCCAGCAGCCCGGGACAGGGGACGAATCAGCCCCAGCATTTT

D: NA
J: TRBJ2-7
V: TRBV5-6
size: NA
CDR3: CASSLERRQTYEQYF
DNA: TGTGCCAGCAGCTTGGAGCGGCGGCAGACCTACGAGCAGTACTTC

D: NA
J: TRBJ1-1
V: TRBV18
size: NA
CDR3: CASSPRGTPNTEAFF
DNA: TGTGCCAGCTCACCCAGAGGAACCCCGAACACTGAAGCTTTCTTT

D: NA
J: TRBJ2-1
V: TRBV5-1
size: NA
CDR3: CASHRGIANEQFF
DNA: TGCGCCAGCCATAGGGGGATCGCGAATGAGCAGTTCTTC

D: TRBD1
J: TRBJ1-4
V: TRBV11-1
size: NA
CDR3: CASSPGQGRNEKLFF
DNA: TGTGCCAGCAGCCCGGGACAGGGCCGAAATGAAAAACTGTTTTTT

D: TRBD1
J: TRBJ2-7
V: TRBV4-3
size: NA
CDR3: CASSQDSHRGTYEQYF
DNA: TGCGCCAGCAGCCAAGATTCGCACAGGGGGACATACGAGCAGTACTTC

D: NA
J: TRBJ2-7
V: TRBV30
size: NA
CDR3: CAWSEDLRDEQYF
DNA: TGTGCCTGGAGTGAGGACTTACGAGACGAGCAGTACTTC

D: NA
J: TRBJ1-2
V: TRBV5-1
size: NA
CDR3: CASSLQGSPSYGYTF
DNA: TGCGCCAGCAGCTTGCAGGGGAGCCCTTCCTATGGCTACACCTTC

D: NA
J: TRBJ1-1
V: TRBV28
size: NA
CDR3: CASSLSDGGDTEAFF
DNA: TGTGCCAGCAGTCTATCAGACGGAGGGGACACTGAAGCTTTCTTT

D: TRBD2
J: TRBJ2-7
V: TRBV7-6
size: NA
CDR3: CASSLRLAGMYEQYF
DNA: TGTGCCAGCAGCTTAAGACTAGCGGGGATGTACGAGCAGTACTTC

D: NA
J: TRBJ1-3
V: TRBV11-2
size: NA
CDR3: CASSRQSSGNTIYF
DNA: TGTGCCAGCAGCAGACAGTCCTCTGGAAACACCATATATTTT

D: NA
J: TRBJ1-3
V: TRBV10-2
size: NA
CDR3: CASWKGPTGNTIYF
DNA: TGCGCCAGCTGGAAGGGGCCTACTGGAAACACCATATATTTT

D: TRBD2
J: TRBJ2-3
V: TRBV7-6
size: NA
CDR3: CASSKGLAGGTDTQYF
DNA: TGTGCCAGCAGCAAAGGACTAGCGGGGGGTACAGATACGCAGTATTTT

D: TRBD1
J: TRBJ2-4
V: TRBV30
size: NA
CDR3: CAWSTRTGADVKNIQYF
DNA: TGTGCCTGGAGTACACGGACAGGGGCGGACGTCAAAAACATTCAGTACTTC

D: NA
J: TRBJ2-7
V: TRBV19
size: NA
CDR3: CASSASGRITGHHQDEQYF
DNA: TGTGCCAGTAGTGCCAGTGGGCGTATTACGGGACATCACCAGGACGAGCAGTACTTC

D: TRBD2
J: TRBJ2-1
V: TRBV2
size: NA
CDR3: CASKLAENEQFF
DNA: TGTGCCAGCAAACTAGCGGAAAATGAGCAGTTCTTC

D: TRBD1
J: TRBJ1-2
V: TRBV30
size: once
CDR3: CAHHRGVSRGYTF
DNA: TGTGCCCACCACAGGGGGGTCTCCAGGGGCTACACCTTC

D: TRBD1
J: TRBJ2-3
V: TRBV9
size: NA
CDR3: CASSVAPGQSDTQYF
DNA: TGTGCCAGCAGCGTGGCGCCGGGACAGTCAGATACGCAGTATTTT

D: NA
J: TRBJ2-7
V: TRBV6-5
size: NA
CDR3: CASSLQGRHEQYF
DNA: TGTGCCAGCAGTTTGCAGGGGCGCCACGAGCAGTACTTC

D: TRBD1
J: TRBJ2-7
V: TRBV27
size: NA
CDR3: CASRVGGTGRILSSYEQYF
DNA: TGTGCCAGCAGGGTAGGGGGGACAGGGCGAATCCTCAGCTCCTACGAGCAGTACTTC

D: TRBD1
J: TRBJ1-1
V: TRBV10-1
size: NA
CDR3: CASRIDRGRGMRNTEAFF
DNA: TGCGCCAGCAGGATAGACAGGGGGCGAGGGATGAGAAACACTGAAGCTTTCTTT

D: NA
J: TRBJ1-2
V: TRBV7-2
size: few
CDR3: CASSSTTGNYGYTF
DNA: TGTGCCAGCAGCTCAACCACAGGGAACTATGGCTACACCTTC

D: NA
J: TRBJ1-1
V: TRBV7-2
size: once
CDR3: CASRFSEALRAFF
DNA: TGTGCCAGCAGATTTTCGGAGGCCCTCAGGGCTTTCTTT

D: NA
J: TRBJ1-1
V: TRBV9
size: NA
CDR3: CASSVDSHNTEAFF
DNA: TGTGCCAGCAGCGTAGACAGCCATAACACTGAAGCTTTCTTT

D: NA
J: TRBJ1-1
V: TRBV27
size: once
CDR3: CASSLAGWNTEAFF
DNA: TGTGCCAGCAGTTTAGCAGGCTGGAACACTGAAGCTTTCTTT

D: TRBD1
J: TRBJ1-1
V: TRBV2
size: NA
CDR3: CASNRGLRTEAFF
DNA: TGTGCCAGTAATAGGGGGCTGAGAACTGAAGCTTTCTTT

D: NA
J: TRBJ2-1
V: TRBV30
size: NA
CDR3: CAWSPGSNEQFF
DNA: TGTGCCTGGAGTCCAGGATCCAATGAGCAGTTCTTC

D: NA
J: TRBJ1-3
V: TRBV7-9
size: NA
CDR3: CASSYTGSGNTIYF
DNA: TGTGCCAGCAGCTATACAGGGTCCGGAAACACCATATATTTT

D: TRBD2
J: TRBJ2-7
V: TRBV5-1
size: NA
CDR3: CASSSTSGGYEQYF
DNA: TGCGCCAGCAGCTCAACTAGCGGGGGCTACGAGCAGTACTTC

D: TRBD2
J: TRBJ2-5
V: TRBV7-9
size: NA
CDR3: CASSLLSWGTRQETQYF
DNA: TGTGCCAGCAGCTTATTGTCCTGGGGGACTAGACAAGAGACCCAGTACTTC

D: NA
J: TRBJ1-2
V: TRBV6-1
size: NA
CDR3: CASTEEAAAIYGYTF
DNA: TGTGCCAGCACCGAAGAGGCAGCCGCGATCTATGGCTACACCTTC

D: NA
J: TRBJ1-2
V: TRBV9
size: NA
CDR3: CASSGGAPEGYLYGYTF
DNA: TGTGCCAGCAGCGGGGGTGCCCCCGAGGGATACCTCTATGGCTACACCTTC

D: NA
J: TRBJ2-2
V: TRBV5-4
size: NA
CDR3: CASSLQANTGELFF
DNA: TGTGCCAGCAGCTTGCAGGCAAACACCGGGGAGCTGTTTTTT

D: TRBD1
J: TRBJ1-2
V: TRBV9
size: few
CDR3: CASSALGQLAYGYTF
DNA: TGTGCCAGCAGCGCCCTGGGACAGTTGGCCTATGGCTACACCTTC

D: TRBD1
J: TRBJ1-2
V: TRBV30
size: NA
CDR3: CAWSVQGRFYYGYTF
DNA: TGTGCCTGGAGCGTACAGGGGAGGTTTTACTATGGCTACACCTTC

D: TRBD2
J: TRBJ2-3
V: TRBV30
size: NA
CDR3: CAWRGSSGGYRGDTQYF
DNA: TGTGCCTGGAGGGGTTCTAGCGGGGGGTATCGAGGAGATACGCAGTATTTT

D: TRBD1
J: TRBJ1-3
V: TRBV9
size: few
CDR3: CASSASQGAQGNTIYF
DNA: TGTGCCAGCAGCGCCAGCCAGGGGGCTCAGGGAAACACCATATATTTT

D: NA
J: TRBJ2-2
V: TRBV7-3
size: NA
CDR3: CASSLLGLISNTGELFF
DNA: TGTGCCAGCAGCCTACTAGGACTAATCTCTAACACCGGGGAGCTGTTTTTT

D: TRBD1
J: TRBJ1-2
V: TRBV28
size: once
CDR3: CASSGAGTGNYGYTF
DNA: TGTGCCAGCAGCGGGGCCGGGACAGGGAACTATGGCTACACCTTC

D: NA
J: TRBJ1-2
V: TRBV27
size: NA
CDR3: CASSQQKQENYGYTF
DNA: TGTGCCAGCAGTCAACAAAAACAGGAAAACTATGGCTACACCTTC

D: NA
J: TRBJ1-2
V: TRBV7-2
size: NA
CDR3: CASSLGGGYTF
DNA: TGTGCCAGCAGCTTGGGAGGAGGCTACACCTTC

D: NA
J: TRBJ2-3
V: TRBV5-4
size: NA
CDR3: CASSSLKSGLTTDTQYF
DNA: TGTGCCAGCAGCTCCCTGAAAAGCGGGCTAACGACAGATACGCAGTATTTT